A selection of T cell receptor beta chains follows, all from one sample in a study of CD8+ T cells in alopecia areata. TCRdb's table, derived via immunoSEQ multiplex PCR, lists solely in-frame clones and lacks some. The sample comprises around 250,000 clones, under 80% of which are singletons, and 1.2% rests with the top ten. The sample here was CD4+ T cells sorted from blood, taken at week 0. Receptors were obtained from a human donor with alopecia areata. The CDR3 runs from the conserved cysteine through the conserved F or W. The order of the fields is J gene, V gene, CDR3 protein.

J: TRBJ1-2; V: TRBV20-1; CDR3: CSAPDVYGYTF
J: TRBJ2-3; V: TRBV4-2; CDR3: CASSHTLGRGGPDTQYF
J: TRBJ2-1; V: TRBV7-3; CDR3: CASSRGQGATYNEQFF
J: TRBJ1-2; V: TRBV30; CDR3: CAWSVWGSNYGYTF
J: TRBJ1-2; V: TRBV5-6; CDR3: CASSRWEGGYTF
J: TRBJ2-2; V: TRBV10-3; CDR3: CAISVQSTGELFF
J: TRBJ1-1; V: TRBV30; CDR3: CAWRTGLGTEAFF
J: TRBJ2-3; V: TRBV5-4; CDR3: CASRLGQGTTDTQYF
J: TRBJ2-1; V: TRBV29-1; CDR3: CSVVPGTGVNEQFF
J: TRBJ2-1; V: TRBV7-3; CDR3: CASSSEPGRSNEQFF
J: TRBJ1-1; V: TRBV7-9; CDR3: CASSLKQMNTEAFF
J: TRBJ2-7; V: TRBV29-1; CDR3: CSVEVHRGPYYEQYF
J: TRBJ2-3; V: TRBV7-2; CDR3: CASSAQGTDADTQYF
J: TRBJ2-3; V: TRBV29-1; CDR3: CSAGGRKDTQYF
J: TRBJ2-7; V: TRBV20-1; CDR3: CSARVSREQYF
J: TRBJ1-5; V: TRBV30; CDR3: CAWSALQARPQHF
J: TRBJ1-2; V: TRBV5-6; CDR3: CASSLEAGHYGYTF
J: TRBJ2-7; V: TRBV30; CDR3: CAWRTVSYEQYF
J: TRBJ2-7; V: TRBV7-2; CDR3: CASTYSGGAYEQYF
J: TRBJ2-3; V: TRBV5-1; CDR3: CASSLIGTGATDTQYF
J: TRBJ2-3; V: TRBV29-1; CDR3: CSVEAAGVGDTQYF
J: TRBJ2-6; V: TRBV29-1; CDR3: CSVEGDGPGANVLTF
J: TRBJ2-3; V: TRBV7-3; CDR3: CASSPGLALDTQYF
J: TRBJ2-3; V: TRBV29-1; CDR3: CSVDGSANTDTQYF
J: TRBJ1-1; V: TRBV2; CDR3: CASRKTGEIEAFF
J: TRBJ1-1; V: TRBV11-2; CDR3: CASSSSDTEAFF
J: TRBJ2-4; V: TRBV5-1; CDR3: CASSVGGANIQYF
J: TRBJ1-1; V: TRBV5-1; CDR3: CASSSDRGVTEAFF
J: TRBJ2-3; V: TRBV7-9; CDR3: CASRSRAGRGTDTQYF
J: TRBJ2-7; V: TRBV30; CDR3: CAWSVLGEQYF
J: TRBJ2-1; V: TRBV5-6; CDR3: CASSDLRGLDEQFF
J: TRBJ2-5; V: TRBV5-1; CDR3: CASSLIGGAAETQYF
J: TRBJ2-1; V: TRBV5-6; CDR3: CASSQLGGVGYNEQFF
J: TRBJ2-3; V: TRBV5-1; CDR3: CASSSLQGAGTDTQYF
J: TRBJ1-2; V: TRBV30; CDR3: CAWSSTGISYGYTF
J: TRBJ2-2; V: TRBV10-3; CDR3: CAIRGPGQGNTGELFF
J: TRBJ2-2; V: TRBV7-2; CDR3: CASSPRTAPNTGELFF
J: TRBJ2-2; V: TRBV6-5; CDR3: CASSLTGGRTGELFF